These T cell receptor beta chains were read from a single sample in a study of blood T cell repertoires in COVID-19. Sequencing was performed with immunoSEQ multiplex PCR; in TCRdb, only in-frame clones are kept and a portion is missing. The table has hundreds of thousands of clones, approximately 90% seen once. Sequencing input: peripheral blood. The receptors originated from a woman in her 30s with acute or convalescent COVID-19. Both conserved end residues are part of each CDR3. The D gene is left open where the match is weak. Some rows have no size entry. The others give once, few or many, or a class for an expanded clone.

>-|TRBJ2-7|TRBV7-8|once
CASTAGRVTYEQYF
TGTGCCAGCACCGCCGGGCGGGTGACCTACGAGCAGTACTTC
>-|TRBJ1-5|TRBV4-1|once
CASSQGGYGGNQPQHF
TGCGCCAGCAGCCAAGGTGGGTACGGGGGCAATCAGCCCCAGCATTTT
>-|TRBJ1-2|TRBV2|-
CASSEEWWQSYGYTF
TGTGCCAGCAGTGAAGAATGGTGGCAGTCTTATGGCTACACCTTC
>-|TRBJ1-4|TRBV5-5|-
CASSFSGYTNEKLFF
TGTGCCAGCAGCTTTTCGGGTTATACTAATGAAAAACTGTTTTTT
>TRBD1|TRBJ1-2|TRBV20-1|-
CSASDPDRAWGYTF
TGCAGTGCTAGTGATCCAGACAGGGCCTGGGGCTACACCTTC
>-|TRBJ1-2|TRBV11-3|-
CATDRGWNYGYTF
TGTGCCACCGACCGGGGATGGAACTATGGCTACACCTTC
>-|TRBJ2-5|TRBV2|-
CASSEGDLRGRGGETQYF
TGTGCCAGCAGTGAGGGGGACCTCAGGGGGCGCGGGGGAGAGACCCAGTACTTC
>TRBD1|TRBJ1-5|TRBV19|-
CSSGGYSNQPQHF
TGTTCTTCAGGGGGCTATAGCAATCAGCCCCAGCATTTT
>-|TRBJ2-7|TRBV2|-
CASVHQDSRYEQYF
TGTGCCAGCGTGCACCAAGACAGCCGCTACGAGCAGTACTTC
>-|TRBJ2-6|TRBV3-1/TRBV3-2|-
CASSHRGTGANVLTF
TGTGCCAGCAGCCACAGGGGAACTGGGGCCAACGTCCTGACTTTC
>-|TRBJ2-5|TRBV10-1|-
CASSESTGGTQYF
TGCGCCAGCAGTGAGTCGACGGGTGGGACCCAGTACTTC
>-|TRBJ1-2|TRBV24-1|-
CATSDFKEGWYGYGYTF
TGTGCCACCAGTGATTTTAAGGAGGGTTGGTATGGCTATGGCTACACCTTC
>-|TRBJ1-6|TRBV27|-
CASSLFHSSPLHF
TGTGCCAGCAGTTTATTTCACAGCTCACCCCTCCACTTT
>TRBD1|TRBJ2-2|TRBV6-5|-
CASRPLGQTFGELFF
TGTGCCAGCAGACCCTTGGGACAGACCTTCGGGGAGCTGTTTTTT
>TRBD2|TRBJ2-3|TRBV15|-
CATSRGRGEEYTQYF
TGTGCCACCAGCAGAGGCCGGGGGGAGGAGTATACGCAGTATTTT
>-|TRBJ2-7|TRBV21-1|-
CASSKGQINNYEQYF
TGTGCCAGCAGCAAAGGCCAGATTAACAACTACGAGCAGTACTTC
>-|TRBJ1-1|TRBV7-8|-
CASSLFEENTEAFF
TGTGCCAGCAGCTTATTTGAGGAGAACACTGAAGCTTTCTTT
>TRBD1|TRBJ2-2|TRBV19|-
CASSPRTGGFTGELFF
TGTGCCAGTAGTCCGCGGACAGGGGGGTTCACCGGGGAGCTGTTTTTT
>TRBD1|TRBJ1-6|TRBV6-2/TRBV6-3|-
CASSYVSTGRNSPLHF
TGTGCCAGCAGTTACGTCTCGACAGGGCGGAATTCACCCCTCCACTTT
>-|TRBJ2-3|TRBV6-5|-
CASSSVGHTDTQYF
TGTGCCAGCAGTTCCGTCGGTCACACAGATACGCAGTATTTT
>-|TRBJ2-3|TRBV6-5|-
CASSRGTDTQYF
TGTGCCAGCAGTAGGGGAACAGATACGCAGTATTTT
>-|TRBJ2-5|TRBV5-1|-
CASSPADLANQETQYF
TGCGCCAGCAGCCCGGCCGATCTAGCAAACCAAGAGACCCAGTACTTC
>TRBD1|TRBJ1-6|TRBV5-4|-
CASSYLPMGQGFDSPLHF
TGTGCCAGCAGCTACCTCCCGATGGGACAGGGGTTCGATTCACCCCTCCACTTT
>-|TRBJ1-1|TRBV9|once
CASSVADSMNTEAFF
TGTGCCAGCAGCGTAGCGGACAGCATGAACACTGAAGCTTTCTTT
>-|TRBJ2-7|TRBV11-3|-
CASSLKGELYEQYF
TGTGCCAGCAGCCTTAAGGGAGAACTCTACGAGCAGTACTTC
>-|TRBJ2-3|TRBV19|-
CASSMGGGTDTQYF
TGTGCCAGTAGTATGGGCGGGGGCACAGATACGCAGTATTTT
>-|TRBJ1-1|TRBV27|-
CASRLTGVGAGEAFF
TGTGCCAGCAGGTTAACGGGGGTTGGGGCCGGTGAAGCTTTCTTT
>TRBD1|TRBJ1-5|TRBV7-8|-
CASSLEVGQTQPQHF
TGTGCCAGCAGCTTAGAAGTGGGACAGACCCAGCCCCAGCATTTT
>-|TRBJ1-2|TRBV9|-
CASSSGAGGYTF
TGTGCCAGCAGCTCAGGGGCGGGTGGCTACACCTTC
>TRBD2|TRBJ2-5|TRBV10-1|few
CASSAGLAGQETQYF
TGCGCCAGCAGCGCGGGACTAGCGGGGCAAGAGACCCAGTACTTC
>-|TRBJ2-1|TRBV11-3|-
CASSLGPQVYYNEQFF
TGTGCCAGCAGCTTAGGTCCACAGGTCTACTACAATGAGCAGTTCTTC
>TRBD1|TRBJ1-4|TRBV19|-
CASSTRDSINEKLFF
TGTGCCAGTAGTACCCGGGACAGTATTAATGAAAAACTGTTTTTT
>TRBD1|TRBJ1-1|TRBV7-3|-
CASSFSGQGFAFF
TGTGCCAGCAGCTTCTCTGGACAGGGTTTCGCTTTCTTT